This passage covers 6 T cell receptor beta chains from one sample sequenced in a study of T cell responses to AZD1222 COVID-19 vaccine. TCRdb's table, derived via immunoSEQ multiplex PCR, lists solely in-frame clones and lacks some. Counted here are 200,000 or so clones, 87% occurring once; the ten biggest clones make up about 2.5%. This specimen was peripheral blood, taken on day 0 of MenACWY control vaccination. All receptors come from an adult in good health.

The sample holds one count of this clone. This chain connects TRBV9 to TRBJ1-3; D remains ambiguous. V was trimmed by 0 bases and J by 3 bases, leaving 13 bases between them. Looked up from germline, CDR1 is SGDLS and CDR2 is YYNGEE. The length of the CDR3 is 16 residues. DNA for the CDR3: TGTGCCAGCAGCGTAGATACGGGCACCCTTGGAAACACCATATATTTT. Amino acid sequence: CASSVDTGTLGNTIYF.

This chain uses TRBV28 with TRBJ1-1, with a weak D call TRBD1 (5 bases). Germline values: CDR1 MDHEN, CDR2 SYDVKM. CDR3 length equals 13 residues. The germline V and J ends were trimmed by 3 bases and 3 bases, with 8 bases remaining between them. The CDR3 DNA reads as TGTGCCAGCAGTTTCCTCAGGGACACTGAAGCTTTCTTT. Residues: CASSFLRDTEAFF.

V is TRBV7-2 and J is TRBJ1-6, with D possibly being TRBD1 (6 bases). The CDR3 spans 16 residues. Trimming took 5 bases from V and 8 from J, leaving 19 bases between them. CDR1 and CDR2 from the germline V gene are SGHTA and FQGNSA. The CDR3 nucleotides read TGTGCCAGCAGCCTTAACGGGACACCGGAGGATTCACCCCTCCACTTT. Translating it yields CASSLNGTPEDSPLHF.

This clone has a handful of counts. The chain employs TRBV27 and TRBJ1-6; 9 nucleotides match TRBD1. V was pared by 5 bases and J by 8 bases, with 4 bases of the junction left unmatched. Germline values: CDR1 MNHEY, CDR2 SMNVEV (reference sequence). CDR3 length: 14 residues. The CDR3 protein is CASSLGTGYSPLHF. The DNA for the CDR3 is TGTGCCAGCAGTCTAGGGACAGGGTATTCACCCCTCCACTTT.

The CDR3 DNA reads as TGTGCCAGCAGCTCCCCGGCTAAGGGGGGGACAGATACGCAGTATTTT. This sequence encodes CASSSPAKGGTDTQYF. The chain uses TRBV11-2 and TRBJ2-3, with D perhaps matching TRBD2 (7 bases). Looked up from germline, CDR1 is SGHAT and CDR2 is FQNNGV. Trimming shortened V by 4 bases and J by 3 bases, and 17 bases separated the two germline ends. This CDR3 contains 16 residues.

Here the CDR3 reads CASSLFGTGSYNEQFF. Here the CDR3 DNA reads TGTGCCAGCAGTTTATTCGGGACAGGGTCCTACAATGAGCAGTTCTTC. This chain joins TRBV27 and TRBJ2-1, with TRBD1 matching over 9 bases. Trimming cost V 1 base and J 1 base; bases outside gene matches: 2. The CDR3 is 16 residues long. Germline-derived CDR1 and CDR2 are MNHEY and SMNVEV (reference sequence).